The T cell receptor beta chain described here comes from a study of T cell clones after liver transplantation. Sequencing used immunoSEQ multiplex PCR; TCRdb keeps in-frame clones, though not all of them. Among about 24,000 clones listed, about 70% were seen once. Trimming shortened V by 5 bases and J by 7 bases, and 5 bases separated the two germline ends. The germline V gene encodes CDR1 GTSNPN and CDR2 SVGIG (reference sequence). This CDR3 is built from 10 residues. The sequencing used CD4+ T cells from blood, collected before liver transplant. The source is a human donor who received a liver transplant. The chain combines TRBV30 with TRBJ2-2, with D unresolved. The CDR3 loop reads CAWGYGELFF. The CDR3 DNA follows: TGTGCCTGGGGGTACGGGGAGCTGTTTTTT.